This TCR beta chain was identified in a study of PD-1 blockade in classical Hodgkin lymphoma. J lost 7 bases, V lost 5 bases, and 6 bases had no gene match. Germline V gives CDR1 MDHEN, CDR2 SYDVKM. CDR3 length: 14 amino acids. Profiled with immunoSEQ multiplex PCR; TCRdb holds only in-frame clones, not every one. The sample lists some 17,000 clones; around 75% were seen once. Each patient's relapse followed autologous stem cell transplantation, and brentuximab vedotin exposure varied. The sample was peripheral blood mononuclear cells (PBMCs), taken at baseline. J is TRBJ1-5 and V is TRBV28; 9 bases are shared with TRBD1. The clonotype was recovered from a human donor with classical Hodgkin lymphoma. For the CDR3, the DNA is TGTGCCAGCAGTATGGGACAGGGCTTACAGCCCCAGCATTTT. Protein: CASSMGQGLQPQHF.